Sequencing of this T cell receptor beta chain was carried out in a study of blood T cell repertoires in COVID-19. Those who participated ranged in age from 18 to 89 years and resided in about two dozen US areas. In the authors' methods: Reference gene primer amplification gave estimated nucleated cell counts. The repertoire was sequenced with immunoSEQ multiplex PCR; TCRdb's copy has only in-frame clones and lacks some. V, J and clone size were drawn from that table, and D and trimming were deduced from the DNA. The sample holds some 330,000 clones; approximately 87% are singletons and the top ten take around 2%. After removal of 7 bases from V and 0 bases from J, the junction contained 14 bases not matched to a gene. The CDR3 length is 18 residues. Germline CDR1 is GTSNPN and CDR2 is SVGIG (reference sequence).

V gene TRBV30 combines with J gene TRBJ2-6; 8 nucleotides line up with TRBD1. The sequence came from a man aged 40-49 years in a cohort exposed to, infected with or recovered from COVID-19 (not recorded which). The sample taken for sequencing was PBMCs or T cells enriched from blood (not recorded which). The CDR3 coding sequence is TGTGCCTTTGACGCCCAGGGGGCGCGGGTCTCTGGGGCCAACGTCCTGACTTTC. Translation: CAFDAQGARVSGANVLTF.